The clone carrying this T cell receptor (beta chain) was found many times. Antigen: not known. This CDR3 region has 15 residues. CDR1 is KGHSH, CDR2 LQKENI, per germline. The trim removed 5 bases at V and 2 bases at J, leaving 5 bases unmatched. The data belong to a study of early T cells in non-severe SARS-CoV-2 infection. Study results and limitations: A preference for anti-spike CD8 responses marked VDJdb matching, which missed private and CD4 specificities.

From the 5' RACE reads, TCRdb called clonotypes with MiXCR, one entry per CDR3 protein. This sample has tens of thousands of distinct CDR3 sequences, with roughly 6.2% found just once. Sequenced: whole blood. The origin of this receptor is an adult who was a healthcare worker with PCR-confirmed SARS-CoV-2 infection or an uninfected control (not recorded which). This chain joins TRBV18 and TRBJ2-5, with 10 nucleotides matching TRBD1. The CDR3 nucleotides read TGTGCCAGCTCAAAGGACAGGGGGACTCAAGAGACCCAGTACTTC. Translation gives CASSKDRGTQETQYF.